Below, one T cell receptor (beta chain) is given with its context. These data are taken from a study of blood T cell repertoires in COVID-19. Looking at the study overall: Material from acute and convalescent COVID-19 was sourced from the United States, Italy and Spain. T cells, B-cell-depleted T cells, or PBMCs provided the cDNA or gDNA that served as material.

The authors' processing: Counts of nucleated cells, estimated from reference gene primer amplification, were obtained. Profiling relied on immunoSEQ multiplex PCR, and the TCRdb table lists in-frame clones only, not all of them. The DNA gave D and trimming, while V, J and clone size come from that table. The table includes about 100,000 clones, 90% to 95% detected once. The CDR3 is made up of 12 amino acids. CDR1 SGHKS and CDR2 YYEKEE come from the germline V gene (reference sequence). The V and J ends lost 3 bases and 9 bases respectively, with 10 bases between them. The source is a human donor in a cohort sampled during active COVID-19. Sequencing used peripheral blood. The rearrangement uses TRBV5-5 and TRBJ2-1, with D possibly being TRBD1 (5 bases). The DNA of the CDR3 is TGTGCCAGCAGCTCCCAGGGTATTGAGCAGTTCTTC. Translated, it gives CASSSQGIEQFF. Full variable domain (rest looked up from reference TRBV5-5 and TRBJ2-1): DAGVTQSPTHLIKTRGQQVTLRCSPISGHKSVSWYQQVLGQGPQFIFQYYEKEERGRGNFPDRFSARQFPNYSSELNVNALLLGDSALYLCASSSQGIEQFFGPGTRLTVL.